This T cell receptor (beta chain) is drawn from a study of post-analysis software for immune sequencing data. Study results and limitations: Controls' normalized Chao1 diversity significantly exceeded that of multiple sclerosis patients. Four or five TRBV segments, TRBV5-6, TRBV5-1 and TRBV20-1 among them, were found more frequent in patients than controls. Co-batched samples clustered tightly together by F measure.

The V segment lost 3 bases and the J segment 1 base; nucleotides outside the gene matches: 1. From germline, CDR1 is KGHSH and CDR2 LQKENI. This CDR3 is 15 amino acids long. Each TCR beta cDNA library carried unique molecular identifiers. MiXCR, applied by TCRdb to the PCR reads, yields one record per CDR3 protein. The sample yields a few hundred thousand distinct CDR3 sequences, less than 40% seen once. In this sample, this clonotype turned up many times. The antigen remains undetermined. This clonotype originated in a girl aged 10-17 years with multiple sclerosis. The sample consisted of blood. The chain combines TRBV18 with TRBJ2-3; 10 bases match TRBD2. This CDR3 reads CASSPGLAGTDTQYF. The CDR3 DNA is TGTGCCAGCTCACCTGGACTAGCGGGCACAGATACGCAGTATTTT. Based on the CDR3 plus reference TRBV18 and TRBJ2-3, the full variable domain is NAGVMQNPRHLVRRRGQEARLRCSPMKGHSHVYWYRQLPEEGLKFMVYLQKENIIDESGMPKERFSAEFPKEGPSILRIQQVVRGDSAAYFCASSPGLAGTDTQYFGPGTRLTVL.